The 14 T cell receptor beta chains given below trace back to one sample, sequenced in a study of neurological immune-mediated disorders. In TCRdb, the 5' RACE reads were re-called with MiXCR into one record per CDR3 protein. The table shows 55,000 to 70,000 distinct CDR3 sequences, with 4% to 6% occurring only once. The sample comprised PBMCs. The receptors stem from a woman aged 45 to 65 with multiple sclerosis.

Many counts were recorded for this clonotype. This chain joins TRBV20-1 and TRBJ2-5; TRBD2 matches at 12 bases. The CDR3 runs to 16 residues. V dropped 0 bases and J dropped 5; count of bases not matched to a gene: 7. Per germline, CDR1 DFQATT and CDR2 SNEGSKA (reference sequence). The CDR3 DNA reads TGCAGTGCTAGAGATCTGACTAGCGGGAGCTGGGAGACCCAGTACTTC. Translating it yields CSARDLTSGSWETQYF.

This clonotype was seen at least ten times. V gene TRBV9 combines with J gene TRBJ1-2; a possible D gene is TRBD1 (6 bases). CDR3 length: 14 amino acids. Germline CDR1 is SGDLS and CDR2 is YYNGEE. The V and J ends lost 0 bases and 0 bases respectively, with 6 bases between them. CDR3 in amino acids: CASSVGDTNYGYTF. The CDR3 DNA reads as TGTGCCAGCAGCGTAGGGGACACTAACTATGGCTACACCTTC.

This clonotype turned up a few times. With a much larger clone just one base away, this may be a read error. The V and J genes are TRBV7-3 and TRBJ2-3; D is undetermined. CDR3 length: 15 residues. Germline V gene lookup returns CDR1 SGHTA and CDR2 FQGTGA. V lost 5 bases to trimming and J lost 1 base, with 13 bases between them. CDR3: CASSQFPTRTDTQYF. In DNA form, the CDR3 reads TGTGCCAGCAGCCAATTCCCGACTCGCACAGATACGCAGTATTTT.

This clonotype occurred many times. The genes are TRBV18 and TRBJ2-2; unclear D gene. Germline V gene lookup returns CDR1 KGHSH and CDR2 LQKENI. Trimming took 7 bases from V and 4 from J, leaving 7 bases between them. CDR3 length equals 12 residues. The CDR3 loop reads CASFIITGELFF. In nucleotides, the CDR3 is TGTGCCAGCTTCATAATCACCGGGGAGCTGTTTTTT.

This clonotype came up many times. The chain joins TRBV20-1 to TRBJ1-2, with TRBD1 matching over 7 bases. The germline CDR1 and CDR2 sequences are DFQATT and SNEGSKA (reference sequence). The CDR3 extends over 14 amino acids. V lost 4 bases to trimming and J lost 6 bases; unmatched junction nucleotides: 11. The CDR3 spells CSAIPGTDADGYTF. The CDR3 bases are TGCAGTGCTATCCCCGGGACAGATGCTGATGGCTACACCTTC.

This clonotype was seen ten or more times. V usage is TRBV2 and J usage is TRBJ2-1, with 11 bases identical to TRBD2. The V gene's germline CDR1 is SNHLY and CDR2 FYNNEI. The CDR3 is 15 residues long. V lost 4 bases to trimming and J lost 4 bases; unmatched junction nucleotides: 3. The CDR3 sequence: CASSGPSGGYNEQFF. DNA of the CDR3: TGTGCCAGCAGTGGTCCTAGCGGGGGGTACAATGAGCAGTTCTTC.

This clonotype was counted at least ten times. The rearrangement uses TRBV6-4 and TRBJ2-2; tentatively, D is TRBD2 (5 bases). This CDR3 has 14 amino acids. CDR1 is MRHNA, CDR2 SNTAGT, per germline. V dropped 0 bases and J dropped 7 bases, with 9 bases sitting between them. Written as DNA, the CDR3 is TGTGCCAGCAGTGACTCTGGTACTAGCGGGGAGCTGTTTTTT. Its protein product is CASSDSGTSGELFF.

This clonotype was counted ten times or more. This chain uses TRBV7-3 with TRBJ2-5; D is unclear. V was clipped by 0 bases and J by 5 bases, with 7 bases between them. The germline V gene has CDR1 SGHTA and CDR2 FQGTGA. The CDR3 has 13 residues. CDR3 sequence reads: CASSLTSRETQYF. The CDR3 coding sequence is TGTGCCAGCAGCTTAACGTCACGGGAGACCCAGTACTTC.

This clonotype was found a few times. The V call is TRBV29-1, the J call TRBJ2-7, with 8 bases that match TRBD1. V trimming: 7 bases; J trimming: 3 bases; junction bases outside the gene matches: 8. The CDR3 totals 13 residues. Germline lookup yields CDR1 SQVTM and CDR2 ANQGSEA. Written as DNA, the CDR3 is TGCAGCGCTCGGACAGGGACGGTCTACGAGCAGTACTTC. It translates to CSARTGTVYEQYF.

At least ten counts were recorded for this clonotype. This chain connects TRBV20-1 to TRBJ2-1; 10 nucleotides match TRBD1. The CDR3 spans 13 residues. After removal of 5 bases from V and 9 bases from J, the junction contained 7 bases not matched to a gene. The V gene's germline CDR1 is DFQATT and CDR2 SNEGSKA (reference sequence). The CDR3 nucleotides read TGCAGTGCTCGGACAGGGGGTCGCAGTGAGCAGTTCTTC. Translating gives CSARTGGRSEQFF.

This clonotype has only a few counts. J is TRBJ2-7 and V is TRBV5-1, with 8 bases identical to TRBD1. With V trimmed by 3 bases and J by 6 bases, 8 bases remained unmatched. The CDR3 runs 14 residues. Germline CDR1 and CDR2: SGHRS and YFSETQ. The CDR3 nucleotides read TGCGCCAGCAGCTCCTGGACAGGGATTGCCGAGCAGTACTTC. Translated, it gives CASSSWTGIAEQYF.

This clonotype was counted at least ten times. The V and J genes are TRBV11-2 and TRBJ1-1; D ambiguous. The germline V gene encodes CDR1 SGHAT and CDR2 FQNNGV. The V end was cut by 7 bases, the J end by 0 bases, with 9 bases between. CDR3 length: 13 residues. The CDR3 is CASTRQMNTEAFF. For the CDR3, the DNA is TGTGCCAGCACGCGGCAGATGAACACTGAAGCTTTCTTT.

There are many counts of this clonotype. This sequence joins TRBV18 and TRBJ2-3; the D is unclear. V lost 5 bases, J lost 2 bases, and 8 bases lay in between. CDR3 length: 13 residues. CDR1 and CDR2 (germline): KGHSH, LQKENI. CDR3 sequence: CASSRAPTDTQYF. The CDR3 DNA reads as TGTGCCAGCTCAAGGGCTCCCACAGATACGCAGTATTTT.

This chain uses TRBV6-1 with TRBJ1-2; TRBD1 matches 10 bases. Losses at the gene ends were 2 bases for V and 6 bases for J; bases not matched to a gene: 3. The CDR3 consists of 14 residues. CDR1 MNHNS and CDR2 SASEGT come from the germline V gene. The CDR3 nucleotides read TGTGCCAGCAGTGAACCCGGGACAGGGGATGGCTACACCTTC. It is translated as CASSEPGTGDGYTF.